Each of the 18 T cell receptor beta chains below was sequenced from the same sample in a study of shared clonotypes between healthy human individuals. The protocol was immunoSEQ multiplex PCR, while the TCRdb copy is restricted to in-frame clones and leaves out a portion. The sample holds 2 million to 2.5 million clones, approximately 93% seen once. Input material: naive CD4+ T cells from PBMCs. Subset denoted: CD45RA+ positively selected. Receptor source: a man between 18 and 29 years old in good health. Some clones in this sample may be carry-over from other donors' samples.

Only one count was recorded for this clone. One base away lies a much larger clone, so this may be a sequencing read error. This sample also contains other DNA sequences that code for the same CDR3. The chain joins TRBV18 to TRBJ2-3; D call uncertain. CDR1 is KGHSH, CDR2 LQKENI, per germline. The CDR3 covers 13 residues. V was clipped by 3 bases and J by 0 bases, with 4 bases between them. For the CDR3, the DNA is TGTGCCAGCTCACCTCCGAGCACAGATACGCAGTATTTT. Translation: CASSPPSTDTQYF. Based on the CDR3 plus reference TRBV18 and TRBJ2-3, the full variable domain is NAGVMQNPRHLVRRRGQEARLRCSPMKGHSHVYWYRQLPEEGLKFMVYLQKENIIDESGMPKERFSAEFPKEGPSILRIQQVVRGDSAAYFCASSPPSTDTQYFGPGTRLTVL.

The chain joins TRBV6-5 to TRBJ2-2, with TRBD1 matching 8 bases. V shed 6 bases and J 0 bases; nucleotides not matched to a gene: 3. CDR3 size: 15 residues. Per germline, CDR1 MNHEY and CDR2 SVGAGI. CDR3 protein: CASRSGGANTGELFF. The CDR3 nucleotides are TGTGCCAGCAGATCAGGGGGCGCGAACACCGGGGAGCTGTTTTTT.

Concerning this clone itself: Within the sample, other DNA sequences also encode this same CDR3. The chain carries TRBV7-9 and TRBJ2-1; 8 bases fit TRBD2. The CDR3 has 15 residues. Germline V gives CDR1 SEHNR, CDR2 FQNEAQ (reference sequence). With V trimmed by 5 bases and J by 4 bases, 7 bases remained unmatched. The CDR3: CASSPSGSPYNEQFF. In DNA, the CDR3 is TGTGCCAGCAGCCCAAGCGGGAGCCCGTACAATGAGCAGTTCTTC.

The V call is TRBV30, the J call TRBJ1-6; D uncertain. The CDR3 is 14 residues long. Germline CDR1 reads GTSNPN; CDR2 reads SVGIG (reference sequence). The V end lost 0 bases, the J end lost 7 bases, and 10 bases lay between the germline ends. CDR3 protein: CAWSVQMGNSPLHF. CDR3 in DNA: TGTGCCTGGAGTGTACAGATGGGGAATTCACCCCTCCACTTT.

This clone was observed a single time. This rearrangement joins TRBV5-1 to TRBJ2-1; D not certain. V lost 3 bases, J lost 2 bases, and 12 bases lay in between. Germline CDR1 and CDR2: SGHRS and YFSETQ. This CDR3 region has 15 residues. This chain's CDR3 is CASSSNSIPYNEQFF. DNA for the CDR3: TGCGCCAGCAGCTCGAATAGCATCCCCTACAATGAGCAGTTCTTC.

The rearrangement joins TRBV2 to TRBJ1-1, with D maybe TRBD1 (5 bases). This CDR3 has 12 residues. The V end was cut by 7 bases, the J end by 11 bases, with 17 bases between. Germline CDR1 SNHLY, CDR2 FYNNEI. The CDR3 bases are TGTGCCAGCAACTCCAGGGTGTTTTTGGCTTTCTTT. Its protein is CASNSRVFLAFF. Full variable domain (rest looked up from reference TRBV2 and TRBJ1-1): EPEVTQTPSHQVTQMGQEVILRCVPISNHLYFYWYRQILGQKVEFLVSFYNNEISEKSEIFDDQFSVERPDGSNFTLKIRSTKLEDSAMYFCASNSRVFLAFFGQGTRLTVV.

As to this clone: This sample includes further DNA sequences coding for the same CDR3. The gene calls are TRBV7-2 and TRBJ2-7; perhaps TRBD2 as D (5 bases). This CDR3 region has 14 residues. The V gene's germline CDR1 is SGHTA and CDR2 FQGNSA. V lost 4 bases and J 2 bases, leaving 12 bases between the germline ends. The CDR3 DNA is TGTGCCAGCAGCTCGCGGACTGGTACCTACGAGCAGTACTTC. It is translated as CASSSRTGTYEQYF.

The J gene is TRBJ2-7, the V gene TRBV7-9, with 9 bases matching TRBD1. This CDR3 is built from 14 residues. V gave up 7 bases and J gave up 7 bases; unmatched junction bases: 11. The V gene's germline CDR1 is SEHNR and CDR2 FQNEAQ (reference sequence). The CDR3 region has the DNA TGTGCCAGCATCGACGGGACAGGGTCGCGGGAGCAGTACTTC. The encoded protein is CASIDGTGSREQYF.

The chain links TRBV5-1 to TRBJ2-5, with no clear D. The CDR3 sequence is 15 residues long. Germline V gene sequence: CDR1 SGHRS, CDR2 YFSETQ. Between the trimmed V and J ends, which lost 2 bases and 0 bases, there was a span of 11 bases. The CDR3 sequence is CASSFNLGYQETQYF. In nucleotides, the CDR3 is TGCGCCAGCAGCTTCAATCTCGGGTACCAAGAGACCCAGTACTTC.

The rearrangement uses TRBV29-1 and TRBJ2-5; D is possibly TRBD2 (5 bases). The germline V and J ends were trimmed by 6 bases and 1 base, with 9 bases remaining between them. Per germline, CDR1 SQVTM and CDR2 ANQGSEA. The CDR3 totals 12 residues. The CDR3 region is CSVRGFQETQYF. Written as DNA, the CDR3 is TGCAGCGTCCGAGGGTTCCAAGAGACCCAGTACTTC.

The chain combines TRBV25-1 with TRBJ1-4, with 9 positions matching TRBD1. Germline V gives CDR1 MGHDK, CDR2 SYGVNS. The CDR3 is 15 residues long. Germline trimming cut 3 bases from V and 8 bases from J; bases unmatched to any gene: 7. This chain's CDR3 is CASSDQTGGEEKLFF. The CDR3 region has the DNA TGTGCCAGCAGTGACCAGACAGGGGGAGAGGAAAAACTGTTTTTT.

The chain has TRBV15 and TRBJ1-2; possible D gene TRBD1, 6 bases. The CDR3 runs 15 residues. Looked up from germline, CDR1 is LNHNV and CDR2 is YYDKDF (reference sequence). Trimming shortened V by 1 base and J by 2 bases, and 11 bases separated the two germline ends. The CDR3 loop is CATSRARGQNYGYTF. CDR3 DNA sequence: TGTGCCACCAGCAGAGCTCGTGGACAGAACTATGGCTACACCTTC.

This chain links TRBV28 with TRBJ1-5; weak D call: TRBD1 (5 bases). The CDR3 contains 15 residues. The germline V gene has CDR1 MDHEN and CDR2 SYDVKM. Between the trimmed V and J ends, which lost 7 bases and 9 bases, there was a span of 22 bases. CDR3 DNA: TGTGCCAGCACCACCCCGTCGGAGGGGCCGCGGCCCCAGCATTTT. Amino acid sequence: CASTTPSEGPRPQHF.

CDR3 protein: CASRRRQGGNTEAFF. The DNA of the CDR3 is TGTGCCAGCCGGCGGCGACAAGGGGGGAACACTGAAGCTTTCTTT. The chain combines TRBV6-5 with TRBJ1-1, with D perhaps TRBD1 (6 bases). From germline, CDR1 is MNHEY and CDR2 SVGAGI. This CDR3 is built from 15 residues. V was trimmed by 8 bases and J by 1 base, leaving 17 bases between them.

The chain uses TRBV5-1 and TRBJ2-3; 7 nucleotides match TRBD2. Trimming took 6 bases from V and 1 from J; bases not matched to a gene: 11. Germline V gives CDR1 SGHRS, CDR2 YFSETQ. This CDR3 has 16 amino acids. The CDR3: CASMRRAGSGTDTQYF. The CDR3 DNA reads TGCGCCAGCATGCGGAGAGCGGGGTCGGGCACAGATACGCAGTATTTT.

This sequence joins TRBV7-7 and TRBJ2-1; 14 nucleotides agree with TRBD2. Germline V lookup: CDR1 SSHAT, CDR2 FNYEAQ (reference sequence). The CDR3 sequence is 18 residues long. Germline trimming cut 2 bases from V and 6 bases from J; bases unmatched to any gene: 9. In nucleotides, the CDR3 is TGTGCCAGCAGCTTAAGCCCCCTGACTAGCGGGAGGGGCAATGAGCAGTTCTTC. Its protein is CASSLSPLTSGRGNEQFF.

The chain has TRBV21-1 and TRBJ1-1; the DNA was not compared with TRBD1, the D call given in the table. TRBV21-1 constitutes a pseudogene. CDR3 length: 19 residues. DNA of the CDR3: TGTGCCAGCAGCAAAGTTGGGGGGACAGGGACACATACGAACACTGAAGCTTTCTTT. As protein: CASSKVGGTGTHTNTEAFF.

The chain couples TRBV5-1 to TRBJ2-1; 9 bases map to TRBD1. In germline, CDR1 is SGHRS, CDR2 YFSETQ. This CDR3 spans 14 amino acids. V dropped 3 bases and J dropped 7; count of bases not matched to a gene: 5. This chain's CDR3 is CASSSGTGFNEQFF. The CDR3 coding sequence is TGCGCCAGCAGCTCCGGGACAGGGTTTAATGAGCAGTTCTTC.